The 26 T cell receptor beta chains below were found in one sample sequenced in a study of blood T cells in healthy people across ages. Together with a sample-barcoded 5' primer, a J-beta primer mix was included in a second PCR lasting roughly 6 to 12 cycles. MiXCR was run by TCRdb on the 5' RACE reads, yielding one entry per CDR3 protein. The sample shows over a million distinct CDR3 sequences, under 55% of them seen only once. Sequencing was performed on blood. Receptors originate from a woman between 55 and 75 years old in good health.

There are a few counts of this clonotype. The chain couples TRBV7-9 to TRBJ2-3, with TRBD2 as a possible D gene (6 bases). CDR1 SEHNR and CDR2 FQNEAQ come from the germline V gene (reference sequence). Trimming took 6 bases from V and 2 from J, leaving 18 bases between them. The CDR3 runs to 16 residues. CDR3: CASSPAAGLLTDTQYF. The DNA for the CDR3 is TGTGCCAGCAGTCCCGCCGCGGGGCTGCTCACAGATACGCAGTATTTT.

This clonotype was observed once. J is TRBJ2-2 and V is TRBV6-6, with D uncertain. V lost 2 bases to trimming and J lost 1 base, with 11 bases between them. The CDR3 has 16 amino acids. In germline, CDR1 is MNHNY, CDR2 SVGAGI (reference sequence). CDR3 bases: TGTGCCAGCAGTTACGCGGCAGCCCAGAACACCGGGGAGCTGTTTTTT. Amino acid sequence: CASSYAAAQNTGELFF.

This clonotype has only a few counts. The V and J genes are TRBV12-3 or TRBV12-4 and TRBJ2-3, with TRBD2 matching over 9 bases. The ends lost 1 base at V and 2 bases at J; junction bases unmatched: 10. This CDR3 comprises 18 residues. The chain's CDR3 is CASSLVLQAGGITDTQYF. The CDR3 nucleotides are TGTGCCAGCAGTTTAGTTCTGCAGGCGGGAGGGATCACAGATACGCAGTATTTT.

This clonotype was counted between two and nine times. Written as DNA, the CDR3 is TGTGCCAGCAGGGACCAAACAGGGGCGGGTGGCTACACCTTC. It codes for CASRDQTGAGGYTF. This chain uses TRBV25-1 with TRBJ1-2, with TRBD1 matching 7 bases. CDR1 is MGHDK and CDR2 is SYGVNS in the germline V gene. Unmatched junction bases numbered 11, after V lost 6 bases and J lost 7 bases. The CDR3 spans 14 residues.

J is TRBJ1-2 and V is TRBV25-1; D perhaps matches TRBD1 (6 bases). The CDR3 totals 17 residues. From germline, CDR1 is MGHDK and CDR2 SYGVNS. Trimming removed 0 bases at V and 2 bases at J, with 16 bases between. In DNA, the CDR3 is TGTGCCAGCAGTGAATATAGGCCGGGGGCAGGGAACTATGGCTACACCTTC. It specifies CASSEYRPGAGNYGYTF.

The rearrangement uses TRBV30 and TRBJ2-6; D possibly uses TRBD1 or TRBD2 (5 bases each). Germline CDR1 reads GTSNPN; CDR2 reads SVGIG (reference sequence). V gave up 5 bases and J gave up 0 bases, with 14 bases separating them. CDR3 size: 16 residues. CDR3 sequence (DNA): TGTGCCTGGGTTAGGAAGGGGAGCTCTGGGGCCAACGTCCTGACTTTC. It codes for CAWVRKGSSGANVLTF.

The chain carries TRBV12-3 or TRBV12-4 and TRBJ1-1; D is undetermined. Trimming removed 3 bases at V and 7 bases at J, with 12 bases between. This CDR3 has 13 amino acids. CDR3 sequence (DNA): TGTGCCAGCAGTTTCCCTAAGAAATATGAAGCTTTCTTT. This gives the protein CASSFPKKYEAFF.

V is TRBV6-5 and J is TRBJ2-7; 8 positions agree with TRBD1. CDR3 length equals 16 residues. The trim removed 0 bases at V and 7 bases at J, leaving 11 bases unmatched. Germline CDR1 reads MNHEY; CDR2 reads SVGAGI. The CDR3 coding sequence is TGTGCCAGCAGTTACTCCGGGACAGGATCCTACAATGAGCAGTACTTC. This codes for CASSYSGTGSYNEQYF.

This clonotype came up many times. The chain is built from TRBV10-3 and TRBJ2-3, with 10 bases identical to TRBD2. The CDR3 totals 15 residues. Germline V gene data show CDR1 as ENHRY and CDR2 as SYGVKD. The V and J ends lost 9 bases and 4 bases, in that order; junction bases with no gene match: 10. The CDR3 coding sequence is TGTGCCATTTCTCCAAGCGGGAGGGGATCAGATACGCAGTATTTT. Its protein is CAISPSGRGSDTQYF.

This clonotype was observed a handful of times. The genes are TRBV7-9 and TRBJ1-2, with 9 bases fitting TRBD1. Per the germline V gene, CDR1 is SEHNR and CDR2 is FQNEAQ (reference sequence). This CDR3 is 16 amino acids long. V lost 5 bases, J lost 3 bases, and 10 bases stayed unmatched. This chain's CDR3 is CASSNKDRGGYYGYTF. The CDR3 nucleotides are TGTGCCAGCAGCAACAAGGACAGGGGAGGATACTATGGCTACACCTTC.

This chain uses TRBV19 with TRBJ2-1; D may be TRBD2 (7 bases). The CDR3 spans 17 residues. The V end was cut by 4 bases, the J end by 0 bases, with 16 bases between. The germline CDR1 and CDR2 sequences are LNHDA and SQIVND (reference sequence). The CDR3 DNA sequence: TGTGCCAGTAGTACAGATGGCGGGGGCGCCTCCTACAATGAGCAGTTCTTC. Its translation is CASSTDGGGASYNEQFF.

A few counts support this clonotype. The chain joins TRBV12-3 or TRBV12-4 to TRBJ2-2; D is unclear. This CDR3 contains 12 residues. V lost 3 bases and J lost 3, with 2 bases in between. This chain's CDR3 is CASSFYTGELFF. The CDR3 nucleotides read TGTGCCAGCAGTTTCTACACCGGGGAGCTGTTTTTT.

The chain has TRBV20-1 and TRBJ1-2; 7 nucleotides agree with TRBD1. Germline values: CDR1 DFQATT, CDR2 SNEGSKA (reference sequence). Trimming removed 8 bases from V and 8 bases from J; junction bases left unmatched: 14. The CDR3 spans 13 residues. The CDR3 sequence: CSPWGQSDMGYTF. As DNA, the CDR3 is TGCAGTCCCTGGGGACAGTCGGATATGGGCTACACCTTC.

This clonotype was counted a few times. This rearrangement joins TRBV4-2 to TRBJ2-1, with TRBD2 identical over 10 bases. J gave up 4 bases and V 2 bases, and 5 bases lay outside the gene matches. Germline lookup yields CDR1 LGHNA and CDR2 YNFKEQ. This CDR3 contains 16 residues. In DNA, the CDR3 is TGTGCCAGCAGCCAATTACTAGCGGGAACTTACAATGAGCAGTTCTTC. Translation gives CASSQLLAGTYNEQFF.

This clonotype has a single count. The junction does not match germline at one end; this may be a read error. The V gene is TRBV7-2, the J gene TRBJ2-7, with a weak D call TRBD2 (6 bases). CDR1 is SGHTA and CDR2 is FQGNSA in the germline V gene. The length of the CDR3 is 14 residues. CDR3 sequence (DNA): TGTGCCAGCAGCTTAGCGGGAGGTTCCTACGAGCGGTACTTC. Amino acid sequence: CASSLAGGSYERYF.

The chain couples TRBV5-1 to TRBJ2-1, with 14 bases identical to TRBD2. CDR1 SGHRS and CDR2 YFSETQ come from the germline V gene. V lost 4 bases and J lost 10; bases outside the gene matches: 7. The CDR3 has 15 residues. The CDR3 reads CASSRGLAGALEQFF. CDR3 sequence (DNA): TGCGCCAGCAGCCGGGGACTAGCGGGAGCCTTGGAGCAGTTCTTC. Using reference TRBV5-1 and TRBJ2-1 for the parts outside the CDR3, the full variable domain is KAGVTQTPRYLIKTRGQQVTLSCSPISGHRSVSWYQQTPGQGLQFLFEYFSETQRNKGNFPGRFSGRQFSNSRSEMNVSTLELGDSALYLCASSRGLAGALEQFFGPGTRLTVL.

This clonotype occurred many times. The genes are TRBV27 and TRBJ2-7; possibly TRBD1 for D (6 bases). V dropped 10 bases and J dropped 4 bases, with 17 bases sitting between them. Germline loops: CDR1 MNHEY, CDR2 SMNVEV (reference sequence). The CDR3 contains 13 residues. CDR3 amino acids: CATAGPTGYEQYF. The CDR3 DNA sequence: TGTGCCACAGCCGGGCCGACAGGTTACGAGCAGTACTTC.

The chain has TRBV7-8 and TRBJ2-5, with 14 nucleotides matching TRBD2. Germline CDR1 is SGHVS and CDR2 is FQNEAQ. Unmatched junction bases numbered 5, after V lost 3 bases and J lost 5 bases. The CDR3 totals 16 residues. CDR3 residues: CASSFLTSGRGETQYF. The CDR3 region has the DNA TGTGCCAGCAGCTTCCTGACTAGCGGGAGGGGGGAGACCCAGTACTTC.

The V and J genes are TRBV20-1 and TRBJ2-2; TRBD2 agrees at 10 bases. Losses at the gene ends were 0 bases for V and 5 bases for J; bases not matched to a gene: 9. The CDR3 length is 17 residues. From germline, CDR1 is DFQATT and CDR2 SNEGSKA (reference sequence). DNA of the CDR3: TGCAGTGCTAGAGATCTGAGTAGCGGGAGGTTAACCGGGGAGCTGTTTTTT. Encoded protein: CSARDLSSGRLTGELFF.

This clonotype was seen a few times. The V gene is TRBV5-1, the J gene TRBJ2-3, with 7 nucleotides matching TRBD2. V shed 0 bases, J shed 1 base, and the junction held 11 bases outside the gene matches. CDR3 size: 18 residues. Germline values: CDR1 SGHRS, CDR2 YFSETQ. The CDR3 sequence is CASSLVALGGSRTDTQYF. The CDR3 DNA follows: TGCGCCAGCAGCTTGGTAGCCCTGGGCGGGAGCCGCACAGATACGCAGTATTTT.

Many counts were recorded for this clonotype. The V call is TRBV4-2, the J call TRBJ2-7; D not certain. Germline-derived CDR1 and CDR2 are LGHNA and YNFKEQ. Trimming shortened V by 1 base and J by 2 bases, and 6 bases separated the two germline ends. The CDR3 covers 13 residues. Here the CDR3 DNA reads TGTGCCAGCAGCCAAGTAAGGACCTACGAGCAGTACTTC. As protein: CASSQVRTYEQYF.

The chain carries TRBV28 and TRBJ1-4; D perhaps matches TRBD1 (6 bases). Germline V gene sequence: CDR1 MDHEN, CDR2 SYDVKM. The CDR3 extends over 14 amino acids. V lost 2 bases and J lost 8, with 12 bases in between. CDR3 region: CASSLQGLEEKLFF. The CDR3 coding sequence is TGTGCCAGCAGTTTACAGGGGCTTGAGGAAAAACTGTTTTTT.

The table lists this clonotype with many counts. The rearrangement uses TRBV11-2 and TRBJ2-1, with a tentative D call TRBD1 (6 bases). This CDR3 is built from 12 residues. Germline CDR1 reads SGHAT; CDR2 reads FQNNGV. Trimming cost V 2 bases and J 7 bases, with 6 bases left between them. CDR3 nucleotides: TGTGCCAGCAGCTTACAGGGGAATGAGCAGTTCTTC. Encoded protein: CASSLQGNEQFF.

V usage is TRBV19 and J usage is TRBJ2-7; weak D call: TRBD2 (7 bases). Between the trimmed V and J ends, which lost 5 bases and 3 bases, there was a span of 20 bases. The CDR3 extends over 16 amino acids. CDR1 and CDR2 (germline): LNHDA, SQIVND (reference sequence). CDR3 sequence reads: CASSPRGRDRDYEQYF. The DNA of the CDR3 is TGTGCCAGTAGTCCGCGGGGGCGCGATAGAGACTACGAGCAGTACTTC. Combining the CDR3 with reference TRBV19 and TRBJ2-7 gives the whole variable domain DGGITQSPKYLFRKEGQNVTLSCEQNLNHDAMYWYRQDPGQGLRLIYYSQIVNDFQKGDIAEGYSVSREKKESFPLTVTSAQKNPTAFYLCASSPRGRDRDYEQYFGPGTRLTVT.

This sequence joins TRBV20-1 and TRBJ2-1; D remains unclear. The V gene's germline CDR1 is DFQATT and CDR2 SNEGSKA (reference sequence). V shed 6 bases and J shed 0 bases, with 12 bases lying between them. The CDR3 has 14 residues. CDR3 amino acids: CSAPKLSSYNEQFF. The CDR3 nucleotides read TGCAGTGCCCCGAAGCTGAGCTCCTACAATGAGCAGTTCTTC.

CDR3 coding DNA: TGCAGCGTTGGCAGGCACCGCGGGGTCACTGAAGCTTTCTTT. Translating it yields CSVGRHRGVTEAFF. This chain uses TRBV29-1 with TRBJ1-1; no definite D call. The germline V and J ends were trimmed by 4 bases and 4 bases, with 16 bases remaining between them. CDR3 length: 14 residues. The germline gives CDR1 SQVTM, CDR2 ANQGSEA.